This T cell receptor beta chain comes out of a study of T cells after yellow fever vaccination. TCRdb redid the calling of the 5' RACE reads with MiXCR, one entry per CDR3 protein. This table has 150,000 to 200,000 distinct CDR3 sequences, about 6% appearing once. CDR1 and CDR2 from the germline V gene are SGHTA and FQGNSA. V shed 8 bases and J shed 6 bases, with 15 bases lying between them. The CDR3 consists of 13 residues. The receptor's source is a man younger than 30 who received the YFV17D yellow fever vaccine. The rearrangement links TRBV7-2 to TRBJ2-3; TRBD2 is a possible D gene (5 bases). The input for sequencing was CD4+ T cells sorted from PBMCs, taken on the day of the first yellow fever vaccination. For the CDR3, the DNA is TGTGCCAGCTGTGGACTGGTCGGCGATACGCAGTATTTT. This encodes CASCGLVGDTQYF.